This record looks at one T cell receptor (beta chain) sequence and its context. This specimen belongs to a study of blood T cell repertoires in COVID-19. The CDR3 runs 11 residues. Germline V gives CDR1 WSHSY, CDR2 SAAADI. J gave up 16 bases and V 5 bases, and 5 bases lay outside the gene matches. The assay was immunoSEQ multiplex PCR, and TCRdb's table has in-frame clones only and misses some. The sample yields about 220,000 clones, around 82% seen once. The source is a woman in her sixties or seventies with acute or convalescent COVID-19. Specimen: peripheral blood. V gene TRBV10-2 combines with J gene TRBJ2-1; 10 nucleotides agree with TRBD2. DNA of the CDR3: TGCGCCAGCAGTAGCGGGGGGGCAACCTTCTTC. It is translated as CASSSGGATFF.